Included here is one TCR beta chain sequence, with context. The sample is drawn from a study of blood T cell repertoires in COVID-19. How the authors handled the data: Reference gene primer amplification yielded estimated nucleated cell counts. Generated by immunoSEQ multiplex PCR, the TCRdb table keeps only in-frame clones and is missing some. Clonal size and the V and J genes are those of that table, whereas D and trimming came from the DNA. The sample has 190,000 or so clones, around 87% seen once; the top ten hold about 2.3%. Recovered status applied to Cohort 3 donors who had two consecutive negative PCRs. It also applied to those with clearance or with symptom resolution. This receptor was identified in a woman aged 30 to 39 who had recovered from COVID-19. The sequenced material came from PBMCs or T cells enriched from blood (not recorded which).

Here the CDR3 DNA reads TGTGCCAGCAGCACGAGGACAGGGTATGCAACTAATGAAAAACTGTTTTTT. It translates to CASSTRTGYATNEKLFF. V and J are TRBV11-3 and TRBJ1-4; 8 nucleotides agree with TRBD1. The CDR3 sequence is 17 residues long. Per germline, CDR1 SGHNT and CDR2 YENEEA. Trimming cost V 5 bases and J 0 bases; bases outside gene matches: 8.